Listed below are T cell receptor beta chains from one sample, sequenced in a study of tumor-infiltrating lymphocytes in primary liver carcinoma. TCRdb reprocessed the multiplex PCR reads with MiXCR, giving one entry per CDR3 protein. The sample lists about 54,000 distinct CDR3 sequences; over 65% were seen once. Sequenced input: liver tumor tissue from sampling region 2. The receptors were gathered from a man in his forties with primary liver carcinoma and hepatitis B virus infection. The CDR3 runs from the conserved cysteine through the conserved F or W. D genes are given only for firm matches. The size entry is marked missing in some rows and otherwise reads once, few, many or a size class.

j_gene	v_gene	abundance	d_gene	CDR3aa	CDR3nt
TRBJ2-5	TRBV4-2	-	-	CASSQDMNGQETQYF	TGTGCCAGCAGCCAAGATATGAACGGCCAAGAGACCCAGTACTTC
TRBJ2-7	TRBV4-1	-	-	CASNLLPDDLGLGQYF	TGCGCCAGCAACCTTCTACCCGATGATCTTGGGCTCGGGCAGTACTTC
TRBJ2-7	TRBV10-3	many	TRBD1	CAIRQGQSSYEQYF	TGTGCCATTAGACAGGGCCAGAGCTCCTACGAGCAGTACTTC
TRBJ1-1	TRBV7-9	few	-	CASSLFGQGTGLNTEVFF	-
TRBJ2-3	TRBV11-1	-	TRBD2	CASSLETSTETDTQYF	TGTGCCAGCAGCCTTGAGACTAGCACAGAAACAGATACGCAGTATTTT
TRBJ1-4	TRBV6-5	-	-	CASSNSNWRPTNEKLFF	TGTGCCAGCAGTAACTCCAATTGGCGGCCAACTAATGAAAAACTGTTCTTT
TRBJ2-7	TRBV29-1	few	-	CSVEDLGPEQYF	TGCAGCGTTGAAGATCTAGGGCCAGAGCAGTACTTC
TRBJ2-7	TRBV10-3	once	-	CAISKGSREQYF	TGTGCCATCAGTAAGGGGTCGAGGGAGCAATACTTC
TRBJ2-1	TRBV29-1	-	TRBD2	CSVLKSGGPNEQLF	TGCAGCGTCCTCAAATCGGGAGGGCCAAATGAGCAACTCTTC
TRBJ1-5	TRBV12-3/TRBV12-4	-	-	CASCLLMAGISNKPQHF	TGTGCCAGCTGCCTACTAATGGCCGGGATAAGCAATAAGCCCCAGCATTTT
TRBJ2-2	TRBV6-5	once	-	CVSSYTGHGPGELFF	TGTGTCAGCAGTTACACCGGACACGGCCCCGGGGAGCTGTTTTTT
TRBJ1-3	TRBV11-2	-	-	CAPTQGAGNTIYF	TGTGCCCCAACCCAGGGAGCAGGAAACACCATATATTTT
TRBJ2-7	TRBV29-1	-	-	CSAEVTHDQYF	TGCAGCGCCGAGGTAACTCACGATCAATACTTC
TRBJ2-1	TRBV4-1	-	-	CASSQPWEPADYNEQFF	TGCGCCAGCAGCCAACCGTGGGAACCAGCAGACTACAATGAGCAGTTCTTC
TRBJ2-3	TRBV29-1	many	-	CSVRRQGTIDTQYF	TGCAGCGTCCGACGGCAGGGGACGATAGATACGCAGTATTTT
TRBJ2-7	TRBV11-1	-	-	CASRFDGQFSYVQYF	TGTGCCAGCAGGTTCGACGGACAGTTCTCCTATGTGCAGTACTTC
TRBJ1-4	TRBV12-3/TRBV12-4	-	-	CTNKLTGSDEELFF	TGTACCAACAAATTGACAGGTTCAGATGAAGAACTGTTTTTT
TRBJ1-2	TRBV4-2	-	-	CSSSQEEYGYTF	TGTTCTAGCAGCCAAGAGGAGTATGGCTACACCTTC
TRBJ2-2	TRBV21-1	many	-	CASSRELAGVGELFF	TGTGCCAGCAGCAGAGAACTAGCGGGAGTTGGGGAGCTGTTTTTT
TRBJ1-1	TRBV12-5	-	-	CASGPGRVGTEAFF	TGTGCTAGTGGGCCGGGTCGCGTGGGCACTGAAGCTTTCTTC
TRBJ2-7	TRBV5-6	-	-	CASGLDRVEQYF	TGTGCCAGCGGCCTGGACAGAGTCGAGCAGTACTTC
TRBJ2-5	TRBV6-5	-	-	CATSYRRSDPEAETRYF	TGTGCCACCAGTTACAGAAGGTCGGACCCGGAGGCAGAGACCCGGTACTTC
TRBJ1-2	TRBV6-1	-	-	CASSERVETGDHGYTF	TGTGCCAGCAGTGAAAGGGTGGAAACGGGGGATCATGGCTACACCTTC
TRBJ2-3	TRBV29-1	-	-	CSASPLSAESTDRQYF	TGCAGCGCCAGCCCGCTTTCGGCTGAATCCACAGATAGGCAGTATTTT